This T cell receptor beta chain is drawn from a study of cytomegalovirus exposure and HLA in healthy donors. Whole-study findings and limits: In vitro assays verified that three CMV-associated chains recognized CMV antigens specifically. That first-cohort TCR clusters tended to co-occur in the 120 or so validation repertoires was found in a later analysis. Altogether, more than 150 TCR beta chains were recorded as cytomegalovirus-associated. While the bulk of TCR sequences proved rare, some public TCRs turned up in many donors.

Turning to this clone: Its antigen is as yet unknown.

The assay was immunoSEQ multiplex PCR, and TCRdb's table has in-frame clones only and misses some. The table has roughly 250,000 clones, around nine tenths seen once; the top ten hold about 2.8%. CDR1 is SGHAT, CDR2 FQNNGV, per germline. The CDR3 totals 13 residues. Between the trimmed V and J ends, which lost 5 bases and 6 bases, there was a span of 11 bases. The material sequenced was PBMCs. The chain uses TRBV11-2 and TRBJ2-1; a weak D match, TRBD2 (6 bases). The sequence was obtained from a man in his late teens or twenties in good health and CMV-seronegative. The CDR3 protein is CASSAGLLNEQFF. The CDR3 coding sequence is TGTGCCAGCAGCGCCGGACTACTCAATGAGCAGTTCTTC.